This TCR beta chain was recorded in a study of identical twins. Regarding this clonotype: The target antigen is unknown.

Only healthy Caucasians were included as donors. The CDR3 contains 19 residues. CDR1 is SGHAT, CDR2 FQNNGV, per germline. V shed 1 base and J 1 base; nucleotides not matched to a gene: 12. The authors used template switching to add a universal primer site and gave cDNA unique molecular identifiers. Each CDR3 protein is one row after TCRdb ran MiXCR on the 5' RACE reads. The sample has approximately 890,000 distinct CDR3 sequences, about 12% seen once. General study results and limits: Recombination models fit unrelated individuals' TCR alpha sharing but underestimated twins'.

These same data were also listed under a study on yellow fever vaccine responses in identical twins. That paper notes: Vaccine T cell responses of twins reportedly seemed partly convergent and partly personalized.

The specimen was PBMCs. The V gene is TRBV11-2, the J gene TRBJ2-3, with 9 bases matching TRBD1. The TCR comes from a woman in her late teens or twenties in good health. The CDR3, as DNA: TGTGCCAGCAGCTTAGTGTGGGGTTCACAGGGGGCGGGCACAGATACGCAGTATTTT. Encoded protein: CASSLVWGSQGAGTDTQYF.